The 27 T cell receptor beta chains reported below all come from one sample, sequenced in a study of blood T cells in healthy people across ages. A J-beta primer mix and a sample-barcoded 5' primer were used in a second PCR of roughly 6 to 12 cycles. TCRdb processed the 5' RACE reads anew with MiXCR; each CDR3 protein has one entry. Among under 950,000 distinct CDR3 sequences listed, over 20% were seen once. Sequences were obtained from blood. The origin of the receptors is a man in his 70s in good health.

This clonotype was picked up many times. The chain has TRBV4-1 and TRBJ1-1; D gene unclear. CDR1 and CDR2 (germline): MGHRA, YSYEKL. The CDR3 loop spans 15 amino acids. V lost 0 bases, J lost 1 base, and 9 bases lay in between. The CDR3 region is CASSQEQGRNTEAFF. For the CDR3, the DNA is TGCGCCAGCAGCCAAGAACAAGGTCGGAACACTGAAGCTTTCTTT.

This clonotype was detected only a few times. The rearrangement links TRBV12-3 or TRBV12-4 to TRBJ2-1; 7 nucleotides align to TRBD1. The V gene end was trimmed by 2 bases and the J gene end by 9 bases; junction bases not matched to a gene: 1. The CDR3 runs 12 residues. The CDR3 loop is CASSLRDSEQFF. The CDR3 nucleotides read TGTGCCAGCAGTTTAAGGGACAGTGAGCAGTTCTTC.

The chain links TRBV20-1 to TRBJ2-1, with 11 nucleotides matching TRBD1. CDR3 size: 18 residues. Per germline, CDR1 DFQATT and CDR2 SNEGSKA (reference sequence). V shed 2 bases and J 3 bases; nucleotides not matched to a gene: 12. The CDR3 is CSARMLGQGASSYNEQFF. The CDR3 nucleotides are TGCAGTGCTAGAATGTTAGGACAGGGGGCTTCGAGCTACAATGAGCAGTTCTTC.

The chain recombines TRBV25-1 with TRBJ2-7, with D possibly matching TRBD2 (6 bases). With 6 bases removed from V and 4 bases from J, the gap between germline ends came to 19 bases. The germline V gene has CDR1 MGHDK and CDR2 SYGVNS. The CDR3 is 15 residues long. CDR3 residues: CASSEHGLPVYEQYV. The DNA for the CDR3 is TGTGCCAGCAGCGAACACGGACTACCAGTTTACGAGCAGTACGTC.

A few counts support this clonotype. The rearrangement joins TRBV5-1 to TRBJ2-7; D unresolved. V was clipped by 7 bases and J by 2 bases, with 10 bases between them. Germline lookup yields CDR1 SGHRS and CDR2 YFSETQ. The CDR3 is 12 amino acids. CDR3 DNA: TGCGCCAGCCGGCCCTACCCCTACGAGCAGTACTTC. It encodes CASRPYPYEQYF.

The table lists this clonotype with a few counts. A read error may account for a junction end that differs from germline. The V and J genes are TRBV20-1 and TRBJ2-4; 8 nucleotides line up with TRBD2. This CDR3 contains 11 residues. Per germline, CDR1 DFQATT and CDR2 SNEGSKA (reference sequence). The CDR3 region has the DNA TGTAGCGGGGAGCCGGCAGGCATTCAGTACTTC. It yields the protein CSGEPAGIQYF.

This clonotype was counted only a few times. The genes are TRBV28 and TRBJ2-7; D remains ambiguous. This CDR3 is 13 amino acids long. The V end was cut by 2 bases, the J end by 0 bases, with 5 bases between. Germline CDR1 and CDR2: MDHEN and SYDVKM. The CDR3 reads CASSLIGSYEQYF. The CDR3 DNA reads as TGTGCCAGCAGTTTAATTGGCTCCTACGAGCAGTACTTC.

This clonotype was counted many times. The chain carries TRBV29-1 and TRBJ2-3; 11 nucleotides agree with TRBD2. Trimming took 7 bases from V and 2 from J; bases not matched to a gene: 5. The CDR3 totals 14 residues. The V gene's germline CDR1 is SQVTM and CDR2 ANQGSEA. The CDR3 DNA reads as TGCAGCGCGACTAGCGGGACTTCCACAGATACGCAGTATTTT. It specifies CSATSGTSTDTQYF.

This clonotype has just a few counts. This rearrangement joins TRBV5-1 to TRBJ2-5; TRBD1 matches 7 bases. The DNA end is a closer match to TRBJ2-7, so the J assignment may be wrong. CDR1 and CDR2 (germline): SGHRS, YFSETQ. This CDR3 contains 16 residues. CDR3 amino acids: CASSMTRTGQIYEQYF. The CDR3 nucleotides are TGCGCCAGCAGCATGACCCGGACAGGCCAAATTTACGAGCAGTACTTC.

The CDR3: CSARVGGRGDTQYF. The CDR3 DNA reads as TGCAGTGCTAGAGTGGGTGGGAGGGGAGATACGCAGTATTTT. V and J are TRBV20-1 and TRBJ2-3, with 7 bases identical to TRBD2. J gave up 5 bases and V 1 base, and 6 bases lay outside the gene matches. This CDR3 spans 14 amino acids. Germline V gives CDR1 DFQATT, CDR2 SNEGSKA (reference sequence).

This clonotype was picked up a small number of times. At one end the junction does not follow the germline gene, possibly because of a read error. In nucleotides, the CDR3 is TGCAGTGCTAGAGATCCCGGACGAGAGGCCCAGTACTTC. This translates into CSARDPGREAQYF. The chain employs TRBV20-1 and TRBJ2-5; D is uncertain. This CDR3 is 13 amino acids long. Looked up from germline, CDR1 is DFQATT and CDR2 is SNEGSKA (reference sequence).

This chain links TRBV20-1 with TRBJ1-5; possibly TRBD1 for D (6 bases). V dropped 5 bases and J dropped 7 bases, with 18 bases sitting between them. This CDR3 is built from 14 residues. Germline loops: CDR1 DFQATT, CDR2 SNEGSKA (reference sequence). The CDR3 nucleotides read TGCAGTGCTTTATTACTAAACAGGGACCAGCCCCAGCATTTT. Translation gives CSALLLNRDQPQHF.

This clonotype was counted at least ten times. The rearrangement links TRBV11-2 to TRBJ2-3; 12 bases fit TRBD2. CDR3 size: 15 residues. With 5 bases clipped from V and 4 bases from J, the junction kept 4 bases outside the gene matches. Germline-derived CDR1 and CDR2 are SGHAT and FQNNGV. CDR3 in DNA: TGTGCCAGCAGCCCCCTAGCGGGGGGGGCAGATACGCAGTATTTT. Translated: CASSPLAGGADTQYF.

The sample holds a few counts of this clonotype. The junction does not match germline at one end; this may be a read error. V is TRBV10-3 and J is TRBJ2-7; 8 bases fit TRBD1. The CDR3 contains 11 residues. CDR1 is ENHRY and CDR2 is SYGVKD in the germline V gene. The CDR3 loop is CAIRLGRGLVF. As DNA, the CDR3 is TGTGCCATCAGATTAGGCAGGGGGCTTGTCTTC.

This clonotype appeared many times. One end of the junction does not line up with germline, which may come from a read error. The chain joins TRBV4-2 to TRBJ2-7; no definite D call. Germline V gene data show CDR1 as LGHNA and CDR2 as YNFKEQ. The CDR3 runs to 15 residues. The DNA for the CDR3 is TGTGCCAGCAGCCAAGTATTGACGGGTCAGGAACGCCTGTTCTTC. It specifies CASSQVLTGQERLFF.

The V gene is TRBV10-3, the J gene TRBJ2-7, with D tentatively TRBD1 (5 bases). The germline V and J ends were trimmed by 2 bases and 3 bases, with 11 bases remaining between them. This CDR3 spans 14 amino acids. Per germline, CDR1 ENHRY and CDR2 SYGVKD. CDR3 DNA: TGTGCCATCAGTGAGGGCAGGGATGACTACGAGCAGTACGTC. Encoded protein: CAISEGRDDYEQYV.

The rearrangement uses TRBV15 and TRBJ2-3; 9 positions match TRBD2. CDR3 size: 14 residues. Germline V gene data show CDR1 as LNHNV and CDR2 as YYDKDF (reference sequence). V gave up 6 bases and J gave up 5 bases; unmatched junction bases: 6. CDR3 amino acids: CATSWRGGVDTQYF. CDR3 in DNA: TGTGCCACCAGTTGGCGGGGGGGCGTAGATACGCAGTATTTT. The full variable domain, in which reference TRBV15 and TRBJ2-3 provide the parts outside the CDR3, is DAMVIQNPRYQVTQFGKPVTLSCSQTLNHNVMYWYQQKSSQAPKLLFHYYDKDFNNEADTPDNFQSRRPNTSFCFLDIRSPGLGDTAMYLCATSWRGGVDTQYFGPGTRLTVL.

This clonotype was counted a few times. J is TRBJ2-2 and V is TRBV20-1, with TRBD1 matching over 7 bases. Germline V gene lookup returns CDR1 DFQATT and CDR2 SNEGSKA (reference sequence). The V gene end was trimmed by 5 bases and the J gene end by 6 bases; junction bases not matched to a gene: 9. The CDR3 consists of 14 residues. DNA of the CDR3: TGCAGTGCTTTGACAGGGTTGCTCGCCGGGGAGCTGTTTTTT. Its protein product is CSALTGLLAGELFF.

V gene TRBV10-2 combines with J gene TRBJ2-1, with 11 bases that match TRBD2. J gave up 0 bases and V 6 bases, and 7 bases lay outside the gene matches. This CDR3 has 17 residues. Germline V gene sequence: CDR1 WSHSY, CDR2 SAAADI. CDR3 sequence (DNA): TGCGCCAGCAGGGGTAGCGGGGGGGTTAGCTCCTACAATGAGCAGTTCTTC. It encodes CASRGSGGVSSYNEQFF.

This chain joins TRBV7-9 and TRBJ2-7; 7 bases align to TRBD1. The CDR3 has 14 residues. J gave up 1 base and V 6 bases, and 6 bases lay outside the gene matches. Per the germline V gene, CDR1 is SEHNR and CDR2 is FQNEAQ (reference sequence). The CDR3 DNA follows: TGTGCCAGCAGTCCAGACAGGGTGTCCTACGAGCAGTACTTC. Translating it yields CASSPDRVSYEQYF.

The chain has TRBV12-3 or TRBV12-4 and TRBJ2-2; D may be TRBD1 (5 bases). Trimming pared 9 bases from V and 4 bases from J, leaving 12 bases between. The CDR3 loop spans 13 amino acids. DNA of the CDR3: TGTGCCAGTAGAGTAGGGGTCACCGGGGAGCTGTTTTTT. Translating gives CASRVGVTGELFF.

This chain joins TRBV29-1 and TRBJ2-1, with 9 positions matching TRBD1. The V segment lost 6 bases and the J segment 0 bases; nucleotides outside the gene matches: 3. CDR3 length equals 14 residues. Germline CDR1 SQVTM, CDR2 ANQGSEA. This chain's CDR3 is CSVKQGASYNEQFF. CDR3 bases: TGCAGCGTCAAACAGGGGGCCTCCTACAATGAGCAGTTCTTC.

This clonotype was observed a handful of times. The chain combines TRBV7-9 with TRBJ2-4, with TRBD2 as a possible D gene (6 bases). This CDR3 has 17 amino acids. Germline V gives CDR1 SEHNR, CDR2 FQNEAQ (reference sequence). Trimming pared 5 bases from V and 0 bases from J, leaving 17 bases between. The CDR3 nucleotides are TGTGCCAGCAGCCACCCACGCCTCGGGGGAGCCAAAAACATTCAGTACTTC. Residues: CASSHPRLGGAKNIQYF. Full variable domain (outside the CDR3, taken from reference TRBV7-9 and TRBJ2-4): DTGVSQNPRHKITKRGQNVTFRCDPISEHNRLYWYRQTLGQGPEFLTYFQNEAQLEKSRLLSDRFSAERPKGSFSTLEIQRTEQGDSAMYLCASSHPRLGGAKNIQYFGAGTRLSVL.

V usage is TRBV29-1 and J usage is TRBJ1-1; D is unclear. The CDR3 totals 13 residues. Deletions cut 3 bases from V and 6 bases from J, with 14 bases between. Germline loops: CDR1 SQVTM, CDR2 ANQGSEA. The CDR3 sequence: CSVDMVGNAEAFF. The CDR3 bases are TGCAGCGTTGATATGGTAGGAAACGCTGAAGCTTTCTTT.

The chain links TRBV15 to TRBJ2-4; D uncertain. V lost 3 bases to trimming and J lost 0 bases, with 3 bases between them. From germline, CDR1 is LNHNV and CDR2 YYDKDF (reference sequence). The CDR3 runs to 13 residues. The CDR3 DNA reads TGTGCCACCAGCAGCTTAGCCAAAAACATTCAGTACTTC. It translates to CATSSLAKNIQYF.

The V and J genes are TRBV6-4 and TRBJ1-2; D is uncertain. From germline, CDR1 is MRHNA and CDR2 SNTAGT. This CDR3 has 15 residues. Trimming stripped 3 bases from V and 5 bases from J, with 16 bases between. The CDR3 bases are TGTGCCAGCAGTGATGGAAGACCCCCTCTATATGGCTACACCTTC. Protein product: CASSDGRPPLYGYTF.

This clonotype was seen a handful of times. The chain links TRBV5-1 to TRBJ2-3; D not certain. The CDR3 runs 13 residues. Trimming removed 4 bases from V and 0 bases from J, with 6 bases in between. Germline V CDR1 and CDR2: SGHRS, YFSETQ. The CDR3 is CASSKDSTDTQYF. CDR3 bases: TGCGCCAGCAGCAAGGACAGCACAGATACGCAGTATTTT.